This TCR beta chain came from a study of glioma-infiltrating T cells. The overall study: Glioblastomas were WHO grade IV, sampled at first diagnosis; low-grade were grade II. Blood libraries targeted about 4.5- to 11-fold coverage of 900,000 to 1,000,000 T cells. Findings and limits, study-wide: Tissue-blood divergence was below expectation in non-neoplastic patients, above in gliomas. Patients with low tissue-blood divergence carried a signature set of shared blood CDR3 motifs.

The CDR3 is 13 residues long. Germline V gene lookup returns CDR1 MNHNS and CDR2 SASEGT. V was clipped by 5 bases and J by 6 bases, with 12 bases between them. This clonotype has a handful of counts. What it binds is not known. Amplification of TCR alpha and beta CDR3 regions from RNA used iRepertoire nested multiplex PCR. TCRdb re-called the multiplex PCR reads with MiXCR, one entry per CDR3 protein. The sample includes 300,000 to 450,000 distinct CDR3 sequences, 41% seen only once; the top ten take 12%. Input material: glioma tissue, nonneoplastic brain tissue, or PBMCs (not recorded which). The sequence came from a human donor with low-grade glioma or glioblastoma, undergoing nonglioma brain surgery, or in good health (not recorded which). The chain has TRBV6-1 and TRBJ2-3, with a possible D match to TRBD2 (5 bases). The CDR3 DNA sequence: TGTGCCAGCAGTCGGGCCTCGGGGGATACGCAGTATTTT. Its protein is CASSRASGDTQYF.